Presented here are 28 T cell receptor beta chains from one specimen sequenced in a study of control samples from healthy donors and cancer patients. Profiling relied on immunoSEQ multiplex PCR, and the TCRdb table lists in-frame clones only, not all of them. The sample carries approximately 70,000 clones, roughly 87% recorded once. Sequencing was done on a sample of PBMCs. These receptors all stem from a man aged 60 to 69 with colorectal cancer.

This clone appeared once. In nucleotides, the CDR3 is TGTGCCAGTAGTCCACAGAGGGGGCGCGGAATAAGCGGGGAGCTGTTTTTT. This encodes CASSPQRGRGISGELFF. This chain connects TRBV19 to TRBJ2-2; 7 bases map to TRBD1. The junction had 16 bases not matched to a gene; V was cut back by 5 bases and J by 7 bases. The germline V gene has CDR1 LNHDA and CDR2 SQIVND (reference sequence). The CDR3 consists of 17 residues.

This chain connects TRBV5-4 to TRBJ1-2; D is possibly TRBD1 (6 bases). The CDR3 contains 16 residues. V was clipped by 4 bases and J by 6 bases, with 22 bases between them. Per germline, CDR1 SGHNT and CDR2 YYREEE (reference sequence). CDR3 nucleotide sequence: TGTGCCAGCAGCGTGGAACTCCCCGGGGGGCGGCATGGCTACACCTTC. It encodes CASSVELPGGRHGYTF. Filled out from reference TRBV5-4 and TRBJ1-2, the complete variable domain reads ETGVTQSPTHLIKTRGQQVTLRCSSQSGHNTVSWYQQALGQGPQFIFQYYREEENGRGNFPPRFSGLQFPNYSSELNVNALELDDSALYLCASSVELPGGRHGYTFGSGTRLTVV.

V and J are TRBV7-9 and TRBJ1-2; D unresolved. V lost 5 bases and J 8 bases, leaving 0 bases between the germline ends. The CDR3 totals 8 residues. Germline V lookup: CDR1 SEHNR, CDR2 FQNEAQ (reference sequence). The CDR3 reads CASSGYTF. The CDR3 coding sequence is TGTGCCAGCAGCGGCTACACCTTC.

CDR3 amino acids: CASSLAGGANYGYTF. In DNA, the CDR3 is TGTGCCAGCAGCTTAGCTGGGGGAGCTAACTATGGCTACACCTTC. This chain links TRBV7-8 with TRBJ1-2, with D tentatively TRBD1 (5 bases). The length of the CDR3 is 15 residues. The germline gives CDR1 SGHVS, CDR2 FQNEAQ. The V gene lost 0 bases and the J gene lost 0 bases, with 8 bases spanning the gap. The full variable domain, in which reference TRBV7-8 and TRBJ1-2 provide the parts outside the CDR3, is GAGVSQSPRYKVAKRGQDVALRCDPISGHVSLFWYQQALGQGPEFLTYFQNEAQLDKSGLPSDRFFAERPEGSVSTLKIQRTQQEDSAVYLCASSLAGGANYGYTFGSGTRLTVV.

A single count supports this clone. The chain uses TRBV7-2 and TRBJ2-1, with TRBD2 matching 10 bases. Germline V gives CDR1 SGHTA, CDR2 FQGNSA. This CDR3 comprises 15 residues. V lost 5 bases and J lost 7; bases outside the gene matches: 8. The CDR3 loop reads CASSMTSGPLNEQFF. The CDR3, as DNA: TGTGCCAGCAGCATGACTAGCGGGCCCTTAAATGAGCAGTTCTTC.

V gene TRBV7-2 combines with J gene TRBJ2-1; D is possibly TRBD2 (5 bases). From germline, CDR1 is SGHTA and CDR2 FQGNSA. V was shortened by 5 bases and J by 15 bases, with 23 bases between the two germline ends. CDR3 size: 14 residues. The CDR3 here is CASSLTPLDRDRFF. The CDR3, as DNA: TGTGCCAGCAGCCTCACCCCCCTGGACCGGGATCGGTTCTTC.

This sequence joins TRBV6-4 and TRBJ1-6, with TRBD1 as a possible D gene (5 bases). V was shortened by 0 bases and J by 4 bases, with 7 bases between the two germline ends. CDR1 is MRHNA, CDR2 SNTAGT, per germline. This CDR3 spans 15 amino acids. CDR3 DNA: TGTGCCAGCAGTGACTCAGGGGTGTATAATTCACCCCTCCACTTT. It encodes CASSDSGVYNSPLHF.

The chain combines TRBV11-2 with TRBJ1-4; D is ambiguous. Germline V gene sequence: CDR1 SGHAT, CDR2 FQNNGV. CDR3 length: 14 amino acids. Trimming took 5 bases from V and 7 from J, leaving 14 bases between them. CDR3 coding DNA: TGTGCCAGCAGCGCGGGAGCGGGGAGTGAAAAACTGTTTTTT. This translates into CASSAGAGSEKLFF. Looking up the rest from reference TRBV11-2 and TRBJ1-4 gives the full variable domain: EAGVAQSPRYKIIEKRQSVAFWCNPISGHATLYWYQQILGQGPKLLIQFQNNGVVDDSQLPKDRFSAERLKGVDSTLKIQPAKLEDSAVYLCASSAGAGSEKLFFGSGTQLSVL.

The chain links TRBV6-1 to TRBJ1-2; the D gene is possibly TRBD1 (6 bases). Trimming pared 3 bases from V and 8 bases from J, leaving 16 bases between. CDR1 is MNHNS, CDR2 SASEGT, per germline. CDR3 length: 14 amino acids. The CDR3 loop reads CASSDRGGVGGYTF. For the CDR3, the DNA is TGTGCCAGCAGTGACCGAGGGGGGGTAGGAGGCTACACCTTC.

The gene calls are TRBV7-3 and TRBJ2-3, with D unresolved. V was trimmed by 5 bases and J by 3 bases, leaving 9 bases between them. The CDR3 is 13 residues long. Germline assignment: CDR1 SGHTA and CDR2 FQGTGA. The CDR3 protein is CASSLRPTDTQYF. CDR3 nucleotides: TGTGCCAGCAGCCTCCGACCGACAGATACGCAGTATTTT.

The chain combines TRBV5-1 with TRBJ1-1; TRBD1 might be the D (5 bases). The V end was cut by 6 bases, the J end by 8 bases, with 20 bases between. This CDR3 spans 14 amino acids. Per germline, CDR1 SGHRS and CDR2 YFSETQ. In nucleotides, the CDR3 is TGCGCCAGCACACAAGGGGTAATCGGGCACGAAGCTTTCTTT. Protein product: CASTQGVIGHEAFF.

This clone was detected only once. This chain links TRBV5-1 with TRBJ1-4; 9 bases agree with TRBD1. This CDR3 has 15 amino acids. CDR1 is SGHRS, CDR2 YFSETQ, per germline. Trimming took 2 bases from V and 8 from J; bases not matched to a gene: 7. The CDR3 DNA sequence: TGCGCCAGCAGCTTAGGGACAGGGCTTCGAGAAAAACTGTTTTTT. Protein: CASSLGTGLREKLFF.

This clone was seen once. The CDR3 sequence: CASSTPGVAAYNYGYTF. Written as DNA, the CDR3 is TGTGCCAGCAGCACCCCCGGAGTGGCAGCCTATAACTATGGCTACACCTTC. This chain connects TRBV9 to TRBJ1-2, with D hard to call. The CDR3 is made up of 17 amino acids. The V and J ends lost 4 bases and 1 base respectively, with 20 bases between them. Germline V gene data show CDR1 as SGDLS and CDR2 as YYNGEE.

This clone was seen only once. The gene calls are TRBV5-4 and TRBJ1-2, with 7 bases fitting TRBD1. Trimming at V came to 0 bases and at J to 4 bases, leaving 6 bases not matched to a gene. Germline assignment: CDR1 SGHNT and CDR2 YYREEE (reference sequence). This CDR3 is built from 15 residues. DNA for the CDR3: TGTGCCAGCAGCTTGGGGCTGACAGGGATCTATGGCTACACCTTC. Amino acid sequence: CASSLGLTGIYGYTF.

The chain employs TRBV2 and TRBJ1-5; D unclear. V was pared by 4 bases and J by 1 base, with 11 bases between. The CDR3 is 15 amino acids. Germline values: CDR1 SNHLY, CDR2 FYNNEI. In nucleotides, the CDR3 is TGTGCCAGCAGTGTTGGAGGGTCCAGCAATCAGCCCCAGCATTTT. Its protein product is CASSVGGSSNQPQHF.

Remarks on this clone: The junction shows a germline mismatch at one end, possibly a read error. The chain employs TRBV5-5 and TRBJ1-1; D might be TRBD1 (5 bases). CDR1 and CDR2 (germline): SGHKS, YYEKEE (reference sequence). The CDR3 sequence is 16 residues long. CDR3 nucleotides: TGTGCCAGCAGCTTGGTTGGAGGGGTTATGAACACTGAAACTTTCTTT. Translation gives CASSLVGGVMNTETFF.

The V call is TRBV19, the J call TRBJ2-4, with D possibly called TRBD1 or TRBD2 (6 bases each). The CDR3 consists of 15 residues. Trimming stripped 1 base from V and 6 bases from J, with 13 bases between. Germline V gives CDR1 LNHDA, CDR2 SQIVND (reference sequence). CDR3 sequence reads: CASSIGLRGLNIQYF. The CDR3 bases are TGTGCCAGTAGTATAGGTCTCAGGGGACTAAACATTCAGTACTTC.

The V gene is TRBV5-4, the J gene TRBJ2-2; D is undetermined. The germline V gene has CDR1 SGHNT and CDR2 YYREEE (reference sequence). There are 15 residues in the CDR3. The ends were cut back, 0 bases at V and 1 base at J, with 7 bases in the middle. CDR3 sequence reads: CASSLGWGNTGELFF. In nucleotides, the CDR3 is TGTGCCAGCAGCTTGGGGTGGGGGAACACCGGGGAGCTGTTTTTT.

J is TRBJ2-1 and V is TRBV11-2, with 9 bases identical to TRBD2. Germline V CDR1 and CDR2: SGHAT, FQNNGV. The junction had 3 bases not matched to a gene; V was cut back by 5 bases and J by 4 bases. This CDR3 comprises 14 residues. The CDR3 DNA sequence: TGTGCCAGCAGCCTCAGCGGGAGGTACAATGAGCAGTTCTTC. Its protein product is CASSLSGRYNEQFF.

This chain uses TRBV10-2 with TRBJ2-2; D is unresolved. CDR3 size: 11 residues. V lost 6 bases and J lost 8, with 7 bases in between. The germline V gene has CDR1 WSHSY and CDR2 SAAADI. In DNA form, the CDR3 reads TGCGCCAGCAGCCTCGTGGGGGAGCTGTTTTTT. Its translation is CASSLVGELFF.

The chain uses TRBV28 and TRBJ1-2; D gene unclear. Looked up from germline, CDR1 is MDHEN and CDR2 is SYDVKM. V was cut by 7 bases and J by 4 bases, with 19 bases left in between. The CDR3 is 15 amino acids. CDR3 in amino acids: CASKQSSPQTYGYTF. CDR3 in DNA: TGTGCCAGCAAACAATCATCCCCCCAGACCTATGGCTACACCTTC.

As for this clone: The junction differs from germline at one of its ends, possibly a read error. The chain carries TRBV7-2 and TRBJ2-7; D is unresolved. Per germline, CDR1 SGHTA and CDR2 FQGNSA. The CDR3 loop spans 14 amino acids. The CDR3 here is CASSPYSPGLGLDF. In DNA form, the CDR3 reads TGTGCCAGCAGCCCTTACTCTCCTGGGTTGGGCCTTGACTTC.

The genes are TRBV5-1 and TRBJ2-3, with TRBD2 matching over 10 bases. With V trimmed by 2 bases and J by 4 bases, 4 bases remained unmatched. The CDR3 has 15 amino acids. Germline V CDR1 and CDR2: SGHRS, YFSETQ. The CDR3 sequence is CASSFSGGRADTQYF. CDR3 DNA sequence: TGCGCCAGCAGCTTTAGCGGGGGGAGGGCAGATACGCAGTATTTT. Drawing the rest from reference TRBV5-1 and TRBJ2-3, the complete variable domain is KAGVTQTPRYLIKTRGQQVTLSCSPISGHRSVSWYQQTPGQGLQFLFEYFSETQRNKGNFPGRFSGRQFSNSRSEMNVSTLELGDSALYLCASSFSGGRADTQYFGPGTRLTVL.

Concerning this clone itself: The sample holds other DNA sequences that translate to the same CDR3. The chain employs TRBV6-1 and TRBJ1-5; D not resolved. From germline, CDR1 is MNHNS and CDR2 SASEGT. This CDR3 comprises 14 residues. Trimming stripped 1 base from V and 1 base from J, with 5 bases between. In nucleotides, the CDR3 is TGTGCCAGCAGTGAAGGTGGCAGCAATCAGCCCCAGCATTTT. This encodes CASSEGGSNQPQHF.

The chain uses TRBV15 and TRBJ1-6; 8 bases line up with TRBD1. The germline CDR1 and CDR2 sequences are LNHNV and YYDKDF (reference sequence). V was pared by 3 bases and J by 7 bases, with 2 bases of the junction left unmatched. This CDR3 is 14 amino acids long. The CDR3 nucleotides are TGTGCCACCAGCAGGCAGGGGGCCAATTCACCCCTCCACTTT. It is translated as CATSRQGANSPLHF. The whole variable domain, remainder taken from reference TRBV15 and TRBJ1-6, is DAMVIQNPRYQVTQFGKPVTLSCSQTLNHNVMYWYQQKSSQAPKLLFHYYDKDFNNEADTPDNFQSRRPNTSFCFLDIRSPGLGDTAMYLCATSRQGANSPLHFGNGTRLTVT.

This chain links TRBV9 with TRBJ1-2; the match to TRBD1 covers 7 bases. Germline values: CDR1 SGDLS, CDR2 YYNGEE. The CDR3 contains 14 residues. Losses at the gene ends were 4 bases for V and 4 bases for J; bases not matched to a gene: 7. CDR3 in amino acids: CASSKQGSGYGYTF. CDR3 sequence (DNA): TGTGCCAGCAGCAAACAGGGGTCGGGCTATGGCTACACCTTC.

In this sample, this clone turned up once. The chain joins TRBV5-6 to TRBJ1-1, with D hard to call. From germline, CDR1 is SGHDT and CDR2 YYEEEE. V lost 2 bases to trimming and J lost 5 bases, with 7 bases between them. This CDR3 contains 12 residues. In DNA form, the CDR3 reads TGTGCCAGCAGCTTATGGGAAACTGAAGCTTTCTTT. It translates to CASSLWETEAFF. The full variable domain, with the rest looked up from reference TRBV5-6 and TRBJ1-1, is DAGVTQSPTHLIKTRGQQVTLRCSPKSGHDTVSWYQQALGQGPQFIFQYYEEEERQRGNFPDRFSGHQFPNYSSELNVNALLLGDSALYLCASSLWETEAFFGQGTRLTVV.

The chain uses TRBV18 and TRBJ2-2; D is uncertain. The CDR3 is 11 amino acids. CDR1 and CDR2 (germline): KGHSH, LQKENI. Trimming stripped 3 bases from V and 5 bases from J, with 1 base between. CDR3 amino acids: CASSPTGELFF. The CDR3 region has the DNA TGTGCCAGCTCACCGACCGGGGAGCTGTTTTTT. Complete variable domain (other parts from reference TRBV18 and TRBJ2-2): NAGVMQNPRHLVRRRGQEARLRCSPMKGHSHVYWYRQLPEEGLKFMVYLQKENIIDESGMPKERFSAEFPKEGPSILRIQQVVRGDSAAYFCASSPTGELFFGEGSRLTVL.